This section outlines one T cell receptor beta chain sequence together with its context. The V end lost 1 base, the J end lost 0 bases, and 10 bases lay between the germline ends. CDR3 size: 15 residues. Per the germline V gene, CDR1 is MGHRA and CDR2 is YSYEKL. The data were taken from a study of cytomegalovirus exposure and HLA in healthy donors. Overall study: An earlier analysis identified 117 million unique TCR beta sequences in about 200 million T cells. Genetic ancestry analysis placed about 76% of the 300 to 400 donors that were genotyped in the Caucasian-associated cluster.

PCR was performed using 60 Vbeta and 13 Jbeta primers. The assay was immunoSEQ multiplex PCR, and TCRdb's table has in-frame clones only and misses some. The table has over 100,000 clones, around 80% seen once. The sequencing input was PBMCs. The chain couples TRBV4-1 to TRBJ2-7, with D tentatively TRBD2 (6 bases). This TCR derives from a woman aged 18-29 years in good health and CMV-seropositive. The CDR3 sequence: CASSQGGASSYEQYF. The CDR3 region has the DNA TGCGCCAGCAGCCAAGGCGGGGCTAGCTCCTACGAGCAGTACTTC.